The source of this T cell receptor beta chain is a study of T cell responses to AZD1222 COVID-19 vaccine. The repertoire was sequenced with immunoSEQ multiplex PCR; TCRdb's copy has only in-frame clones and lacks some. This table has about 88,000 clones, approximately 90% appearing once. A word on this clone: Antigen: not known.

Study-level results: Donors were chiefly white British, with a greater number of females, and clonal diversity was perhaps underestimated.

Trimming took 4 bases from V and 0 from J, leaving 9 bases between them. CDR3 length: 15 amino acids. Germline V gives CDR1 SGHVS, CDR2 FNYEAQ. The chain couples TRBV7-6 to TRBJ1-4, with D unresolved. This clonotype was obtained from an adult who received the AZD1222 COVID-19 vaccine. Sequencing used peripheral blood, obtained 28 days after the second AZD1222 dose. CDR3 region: CASSSGLATNEKLFF. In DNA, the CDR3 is TGTGCCAGCAGCTCCGGGCTTGCAACTAATGAAAAACTGTTTTTT.